A selection of T cell receptor beta chains follows, all from one sample in a study of prognosis after radiotherapy for stage I lung cancer. Each CDR3 protein is one row after TCRdb ran MiXCR on the multiplex PCR reads. The sample shows over 15,000 distinct CDR3 sequences, 35% to 45% of them seen only once. Sequencing used PBMCs, obtained before or after stereotactic body radiation therapy (not recorded which). Receptors were obtained from a donor at least 50 years old with non-small cell lung cancer. The CDR3 runs from the conserved cysteine through the conserved F or W. Each record gives: CDR3 length, J gene, V gene, CDR3 protein.

>14|TRBJ2-3|TRBV12-3/TRBV12-4
CASTISGPTDTQYF
>16|TRBJ2-7|TRBV28
CASSSEYKTYPYEQYF
>15|TRBJ1-2|TRBV12-3/TRBV12-4
CASSSSLDSNYGYTF
>14|TRBJ2-1|TRBV29-1
CSVEDLFGGDEQFF
>14|TRBJ1-2|TRBV9
CASSPREGNYGYTF
>12|TRBJ1-1|TRBV28
CASSLGYTEAFF
>14|TRBJ2-1|TRBV6-8
CASSLSGEGNEQFF
>19|TRBJ2-1|TRBV5-4
CASSQQRTRETSSYNEQFF
>15|TRBJ2-7|TRBV6-2/TRBV6-3
CASSEGQGPAYEHYF
>17|TRBJ1-3|TRBV14
CASSQDPGTGLFATIYF
>13|TRBJ2-5|TRBV18
CASSPPFQETQYF
>14|TRBJ1-2|TRBV28
CASTPGTGLYGYTF
>17|TRBJ1-5|TRBV24-1
CATSDLPDRLCGQPQHF
>14|TRBJ1-3|TRBV30
CAWRGTASGNTIYF
>14|TRBJ2-3|TRBV27
CASSLSKGLDTQYF
>14|TRBJ1-2|TRBV5-1
CASSLGDREDGYTF
>17|TRBJ1-5|TRBV28
CASSLFMWDDSNQPQHF
>13|TRBJ1-2|TRBV30
CAWTPGANYGYTF
>15|TRBJ1-1|TRBV6-5
CASSYSRQRNTEAFF
>19|TRBJ1-2|TRBV18
CASSPPRRKVGEFDFGYTF
>19|TRBJ2-3|TRBV6-2/TRBV6-3
CASSYSAGTSGRNIDTQYF
>14|TRBJ2-1|TRBV12-3/TRBV12-4
CASRGRGSGPARFF
>11|TRBJ2-7|TRBV5-1
CASRGEYEQYF
>13|TRBJ1-2|TRBV7-9
CASSSARGEGYTF
>15|TRBJ2-1|TRBV3-1
CASSPSSGSYNEQFF
>16|TRBJ1-2|TRBV28
CASSFKQDSANYGYAF
>15|TRBJ1-1|TRBV7-8
CASSLNPTGNTEAFF
>15|TRBJ2-2|TRBV5-4
CASSAGGADTGELFF
>15|TRBJ2-1|TRBV19
CASSIFGQVINEQFF
>15|TRBJ1-1|TRBV5-1
CASSLAVWPSTEAFF
>13|TRBJ1-2|TRBV28
CASSVTGNYGYTF
>19|TRBJ2-6|TRBV5-4
CASSPTPAIREPGTNVLTF
>15|TRBJ1-1|TRBV20-1
CSAGQGLIMNTEAFF
>15|TRBJ1-3|TRBV4-1
CASRPTPREIGTIYF
>15|TRBJ2-1|TRBV11-2
CASNQRRDGDNEQFF
>14|TRBJ2-5|TRBV6-2/TRBV6-3
CASSGGGQQETQYF
>16|TRBJ1-4|TRBV4-2
CASGPAGGPTNEKLFF
>11|TRBJ2-7|TRBV2
CASSEVHEQYF
>13|TRBJ2-7|TRBV20-1
CSARDRKVSQQYF
>15|TRBJ2-7|TRBV14
CASSQEAGVSYEQYF
>15|TRBJ2-1|TRBV6-1
CASSGGLATYNEQFF
>16|TRBJ1-4|TRBV5-1
CASSLHASEANEKLFF
>14|TRBJ2-2|TRBV12-3/TRBV12-4
CASSSTGGPGGVFF
>15|TRBJ2-5|TRBV20-1
CSARDGTGGGETQYF
>15|TRBJ2-7|TRBV12-3/TRBV12-4
CASRKGTAGSYEQYF
>13|TRBJ2-7|TRBV5-6
CASSLFRSYEQYF
>13|TRBJ2-7|TRBV6-5
CASSYRSPYEQYF
>16|TRBJ2-3|TRBV14
CASSRRADPSTDTQYF
>14|TRBJ1-2|TRBV2
CATTALGRFEGYTF
>14|TRBJ1-1|TRBV27
CASSFGDRNTEAFF
>15|TRBJ2-7|TRBV28
CASSLTSVGTYEQCF